This entry lists 14 T cell receptor beta chains sequenced from one sample in a study of metastatic and nonmetastatic thyroid tumors (dated by TCRdb to 2018 to 2020). Before undergoing thyroid surgery, none of the patients had been given any kind of treatment. Libraries were constructed by PCR. The listed sequencing device is Illumina HiSeq 4000. TCRdb ran its own pipeline on the public reads, namely fastp trimming at Q25 and MiXCR clone calling, and kept in-frame beta chains. In all, the sample holds around 40,000 clones, and 26% of those were seen once. Roughly a tenth of the sample goes to the ten largest clones. Sequenced material: blood. All receptors derive from a female donor with papillary thyroid cancer or a benign thyroid nodule (not recorded which). Some clones in this sample may be carry-over from other donors' samples.

This clone was picked up many times. A much larger clone lies one base from this, so it may be a read error. Other DNA sequences in the same sample also yield this CDR3. This sequence joins TRBV19 and TRBJ1-4, with 9 bases lining up with TRBD1. This CDR3 is built from 14 residues. Trimming took 3 bases from V and 11 from J; bases not matched to a gene: 7. Germline lookup yields CDR1 LNHDA and CDR2 SQIVND (reference sequence). CDR3: CASSIGQGTEKLFF. Written as DNA, the CDR3 is TGTGCCAGTAGTATTGGACAGGGGACGGAGAAACTGTTTTTT.

V gene TRBV4-3 combines with J gene TRBJ2-1; D call uncertain. V was clipped by 0 bases and J by 0 bases, with 6 bases between them. The germline CDR1 and CDR2 sequences are LGHNA and YSLEER. The CDR3 covers 15 residues. As DNA, the CDR3 is TGCGCCAGCAGCCAAGACACCCGCTCCTACAATGAGCAGTTCTTC. This sequence encodes CASSQDTRSYNEQFF.

The table lists this clone with many counts. This specimen includes other DNA sequences encoding the same CDR3. The chain employs TRBV29-1 and TRBJ2-1, with 7 positions matching TRBD2. The CDR3 is 14 amino acids. V lost 4 bases to trimming and J lost 4 bases; unmatched junction nucleotides: 7. Germline lookup yields CDR1 SQVTM and CDR2 ANQGSEA. CDR3: CSVVVGGTYNEQFF. The DNA of the CDR3 is TGCAGCGTTGTAGTGGGAGGGACTTACAATGAGCAGTTCTTC.

The genes are TRBV6-1 and TRBJ1-2; D gene unclear. Germline V lookup: CDR1 MNHNS, CDR2 SASEGT. The CDR3 totals 13 residues. The V end was cut by 5 bases, the J end by 4 bases, with 11 bases between. The CDR3 loop is CASSQVRGYGYTF. The DNA of the CDR3 is TGTGCCAGCAGTCAAGTCCGGGGCTATGGCTACACCTTC.

V is TRBV27 and J is TRBJ1-6; D ambiguous. This CDR3 region has 14 residues. From germline, CDR1 is MNHEY and CDR2 SMNVEV (reference sequence). Trimming shortened V by 3 bases and J by 14 bases, and 17 bases separated the two germline ends. CDR3 sequence (DNA): TGTGCCAGCAGTTTTAACGAGCCCCGAGTCACCCTCCACTTT. Its translation is CASSFNEPRVTLHF.

This clone was recorded at least ten times. The genes are TRBV11-2 and TRBJ1-3; D uncertain. The germline V and J ends were trimmed by 1 base and 8 bases, with 15 bases remaining between them. The CDR3 is 15 amino acids. Germline CDR1 and CDR2: SGHAT and FQNNGV. The CDR3 DNA is TGTGCCAGCAGCTTAGTCGGTCCGGGGATGGACACCATATATTTT. It is translated as CASSLVGPGMDTIYF.

Only a few counts were recorded for this clone. The chain has TRBV6-1 and TRBJ1-2, with 7 bases that match TRBD1. The germline gives CDR1 MNHNS, CDR2 SASEGT. CDR3 length: 13 residues. The ends lost 7 bases at V and 4 bases at J; junction bases unmatched: 6. The CDR3, as DNA: TGTGCCAGCAATCCGGGACAGACCTATGGCTACACCTTC. Residues: CASNPGQTYGYTF.

This clone was counted between two and nine times. The chain uses TRBV10-1 and TRBJ2-7; TRBD1 might be the D (5 bases). CDR1 WNHNN and CDR2 SYGVQD come from the germline V gene (reference sequence). The length of the CDR3 is 14 residues. V was pared by 2 bases and J by 3 bases, with 11 bases between. The CDR3 reads CASSEGPGYYEQYF. The CDR3 nucleotides are TGCGCCAGCAGTGAGGGTCCAGGGTACTACGAGCAGTACTTC.

This clone was recorded at least ten times. The rearrangement links TRBV3-1 to TRBJ1-1, with D maybe TRBD1 (5 bases). The CDR3 has 16 residues. V gave up 0 bases and J gave up 5 bases, with 16 bases separating them. Germline CDR1 LGHDT, CDR2 YNNKEL (reference sequence). This CDR3 is CASSQEGRIRPTEAFF. CDR3 DNA sequence: TGTGCCAGCAGCCAAGAGGGGCGAATAAGGCCAACTGAAGCTTTCTTT. Drawing the rest from reference TRBV3-1 and TRBJ1-1, the complete variable domain is DTAVSQTPKYLVTQMGNDKSIKCEQNLGHDTMYWYKQDSKKFLKIMFSYNNKELIINETVPNRFSPKSPDKAHLNLHINSLELGDSAVYFCASSQEGRIRPTEAFFGQGTRLTVV.

The chain recombines TRBV11-2 with TRBJ2-3; weak D call: TRBD2 (6 bases). This CDR3 is 16 amino acids long. V dropped 3 bases and J dropped 1 base, with 14 bases sitting between them. CDR1 is SGHAT, CDR2 FQNNGV, per germline. The CDR3 nucleotides are TGTGCCAGCAGCTTCCTCCCGGGAGAGGGCACAGATACGCAGTATTTT. This encodes CASSFLPGEGTDTQYF.

The V gene is TRBV5-1, the J gene TRBJ2-1; 9 nucleotides agree with TRBD1. The CDR3 covers 14 residues. Germline V gene lookup returns CDR1 SGHRS and CDR2 YFSETQ. After removal of 5 bases from V and 5 bases from J, the junction contained 5 bases not matched to a gene. The CDR3 nucleotides are TGCGCCAGCAGGACACAGGGGGCCGACAATGAGCAGTTCTTC. It yields the protein CASRTQGADNEQFF.

The chain recombines TRBV12-3 or TRBV12-4 with TRBJ2-7, with a tentative D call TRBD1 (6 bases). CDR3 length equals 13 residues. Trimming removed 8 bases from V and 6 bases from J, with 17 bases in between. CDR3 protein: CASGSRGLSEQYF. The DNA of the CDR3 is TGTGCCAGCGGAAGCAGGGGTCTGAGCGAGCAGTACTTC.

V gene TRBV18 combines with J gene TRBJ1-4, with 10 bases aligning to TRBD1. This CDR3 region has 15 residues. J lost 3 bases, V lost 3 bases, and 1 base had no gene match. CDR1 and CDR2 (germline): KGHSH, LQKENI. The CDR3 here is CASSPGTGANEKLFF. The CDR3 region has the DNA TGTGCCAGCTCACCGGGGACAGGGGCTAATGAAAAACTGTTTTTT. Complete variable domain (other parts from reference TRBV18 and TRBJ1-4): NAGVMQNPRHLVRRRGQEARLRCSPMKGHSHVYWYRQLPEEGLKFMVYLQKENIIDESGMPKERFSAEFPKEGPSILRIQQVVRGDSAAYFCASSPGTGANEKLFFGSGTQLSVL.

This clone was picked up a small number of times. This sequence joins TRBV28 and TRBJ1-6; 7 nucleotides agree with TRBD1. With 2 bases clipped from V and 9 bases from J, the junction kept 1 base outside the gene matches. Germline V gene lookup returns CDR1 MDHEN and CDR2 SYDVKM. The CDR3 has 13 residues. The CDR3 sequence is CASSLDRVSPLHF. CDR3 in DNA: TGTGCCAGCAGTTTAGACAGGGTTTCACCCCTCCACTTT.